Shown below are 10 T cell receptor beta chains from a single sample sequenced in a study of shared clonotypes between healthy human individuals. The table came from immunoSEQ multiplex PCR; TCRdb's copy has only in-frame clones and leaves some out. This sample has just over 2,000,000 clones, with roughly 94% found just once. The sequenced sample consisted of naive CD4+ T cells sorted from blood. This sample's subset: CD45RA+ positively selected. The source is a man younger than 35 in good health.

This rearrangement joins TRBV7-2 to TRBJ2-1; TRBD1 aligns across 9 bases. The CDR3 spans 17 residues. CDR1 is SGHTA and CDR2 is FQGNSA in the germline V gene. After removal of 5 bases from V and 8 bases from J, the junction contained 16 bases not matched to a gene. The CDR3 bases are TGTGCCAGCAGCCAAGGTACAGGGGGCGCATTGCGCTATGAGCAGTTCTTC. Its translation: CASSQGTGGALRYEQFF.

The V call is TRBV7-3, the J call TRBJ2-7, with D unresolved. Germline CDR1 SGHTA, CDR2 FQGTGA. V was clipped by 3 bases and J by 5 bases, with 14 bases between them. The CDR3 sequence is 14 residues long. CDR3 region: CASSFQNPPHEQYF. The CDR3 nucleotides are TGTGCCAGCAGCTTCCAGAATCCCCCCCACGAGCAGTACTTC.

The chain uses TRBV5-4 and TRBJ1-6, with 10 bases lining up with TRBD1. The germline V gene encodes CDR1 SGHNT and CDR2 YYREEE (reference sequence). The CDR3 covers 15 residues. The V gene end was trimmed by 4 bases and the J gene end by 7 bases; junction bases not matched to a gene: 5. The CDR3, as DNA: TGTGCCAGCAGCAGGGGGACAGGGGAAAATTCACCCCTCCACTTT. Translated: CASSRGTGENSPLHF.

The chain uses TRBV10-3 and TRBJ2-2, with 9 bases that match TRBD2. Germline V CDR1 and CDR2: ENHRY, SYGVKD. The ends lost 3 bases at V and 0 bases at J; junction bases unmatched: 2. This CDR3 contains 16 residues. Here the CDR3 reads CAISDLAGPNTGELFF. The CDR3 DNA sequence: TGTGCCATCAGTGACCTAGCGGGACCGAACACCGGGGAGCTGTTTTTT.

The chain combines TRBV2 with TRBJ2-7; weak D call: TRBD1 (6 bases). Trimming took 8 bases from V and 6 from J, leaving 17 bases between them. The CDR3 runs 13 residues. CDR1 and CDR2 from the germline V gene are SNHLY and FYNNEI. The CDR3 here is CASGNRDGTEQYF. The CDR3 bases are TGTGCCAGCGGAAACAGGGACGGAACCGAGCAGTACTTC.

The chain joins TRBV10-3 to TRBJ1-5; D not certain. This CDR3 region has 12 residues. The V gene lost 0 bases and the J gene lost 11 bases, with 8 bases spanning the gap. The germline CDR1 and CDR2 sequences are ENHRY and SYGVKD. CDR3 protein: CAISESPESQHF. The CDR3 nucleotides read TGTGCCATCAGTGAGTCACCCGAGTCCCAGCATTTT.

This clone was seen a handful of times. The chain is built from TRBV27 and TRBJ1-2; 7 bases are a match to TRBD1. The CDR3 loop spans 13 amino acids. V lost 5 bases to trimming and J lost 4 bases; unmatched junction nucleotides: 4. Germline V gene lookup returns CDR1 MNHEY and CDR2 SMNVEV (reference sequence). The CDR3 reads CASSPGQFYGYTF. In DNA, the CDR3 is TGTGCCAGCAGTCCGGGACAGTTCTATGGCTACACCTTC.

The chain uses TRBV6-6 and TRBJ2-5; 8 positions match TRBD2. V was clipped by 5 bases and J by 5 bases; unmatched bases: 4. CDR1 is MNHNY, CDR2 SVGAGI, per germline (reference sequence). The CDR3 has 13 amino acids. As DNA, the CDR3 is TGTGCCAGCAGTACCCCGGGGGGGGAGACCCAGTACTTC. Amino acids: CASSTPGGETQYF.

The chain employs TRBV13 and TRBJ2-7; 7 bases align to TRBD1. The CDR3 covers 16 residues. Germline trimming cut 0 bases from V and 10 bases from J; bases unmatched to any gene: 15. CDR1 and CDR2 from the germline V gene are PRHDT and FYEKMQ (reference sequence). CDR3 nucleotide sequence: TGTGCCAGCAGCTTAGGGACCGGGACAGTGCTTGACTACCAGTACTTC. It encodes CASSLGTGTVLDYQYF.

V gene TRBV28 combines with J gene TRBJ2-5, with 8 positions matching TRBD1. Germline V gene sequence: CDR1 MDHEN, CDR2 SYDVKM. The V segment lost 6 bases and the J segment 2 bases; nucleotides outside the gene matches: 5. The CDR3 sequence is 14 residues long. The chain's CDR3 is CASSLGQVQETQYF. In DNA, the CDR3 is TGTGCCAGCAGCCTGGGACAGGTTCAAGAGACCCAGTACTTC. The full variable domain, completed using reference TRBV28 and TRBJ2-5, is DVKVTQSSRYLVKRTGEKVFLECVQDMDHENMFWYRQDPGLGLRLIYFSYDVKMKEKGDIPEGYSVSREKKERFSLILESASTNQTSMYLCASSLGQVQETQYFGPGTRLLVL.